The 7 T cell receptor beta chains below were found in one sample sequenced in a study of blood T cell repertoires in COVID-19. TCRdb keeps only in-frame clones here, not all; method: immunoSEQ multiplex PCR. In the table there are some 50,000 clones, around four fifths of which are singletons. Material: peripheral blood. The receptor set was obtained from a man aged 45-65 years with acute or convalescent COVID-19.

The chain links TRBV7-2 to TRBJ1-4; 10 bases agree with TRBD1. Trimming at V came to 4 bases and at J to 0 bases, leaving 2 bases not matched to a gene. The germline gives CDR1 SGHTA, CDR2 FQGNSA. CDR3 length equals 16 residues. The CDR3 loop is CASSYGQGATNEKLFF. Written as DNA, the CDR3 is TGTGCCAGCAGCTACGGACAGGGGGCAACTAATGAAAAACTGTTTTTT.

V gene TRBV5-1 combines with J gene TRBJ2-7, with D perhaps matching TRBD2 (6 bases). Germline assignment: CDR1 SGHRS and CDR2 YFSETQ. The CDR3 extends over 18 amino acids. The V end was cut by 4 bases, the J end by 2 bases, with 25 bases between. For the CDR3, the DNA is TGCGCCAGCAGCAGCTCCGGGGGAAAAGACCCGATAACCTACGAGCAGTACTTC. Translating gives CASSSSGGKDPITYEQYF.

This chain links TRBV19 with TRBJ1-3; D gene uncertain. V lost 5 bases, J lost 0 bases, and 14 bases lay in between. CDR3 length: 16 amino acids. In germline, CDR1 is LNHDA, CDR2 SQIVND (reference sequence). The CDR3 region has the DNA TGTGCCAGTAGTTCCTCGGGAGGCGCCTCTGGAAACACCATATATTTT. Translated, it gives CASSSSGGASGNTIYF.

The table lists this clone with a few counts. This sequence joins TRBV4-2 and TRBJ2-7; 7 bases fit TRBD1. Germline V gene data show CDR1 as LGHNA and CDR2 as YNFKEQ. J lost 6 bases, V lost 0 bases, and 11 bases had no gene match. The CDR3 covers 16 residues. The CDR3 sequence is CASSQEIRDRGGEQYF. The CDR3, as DNA: TGTGCCAGCAGCCAAGAGATTCGGGACAGAGGAGGCGAGCAGTACTTC.

The J gene is TRBJ1-3, the V gene TRBV6-5; D is ambiguous. V lost 5 bases, J lost 2 bases, and 7 bases lay in between. This CDR3 is 13 amino acids long. CDR1 and CDR2 (germline): MNHEY, SVGAGI. The DNA of the CDR3 is TGTGCCAGCAGTCAGATTACTGGAAACACCATATATTTT. Residues: CASSQITGNTIYF.

The V and J genes are TRBV7-2 and TRBJ1-4, with TRBD1 matching over 9 bases. J was trimmed by 4 bases and V by 5 bases; bases with no gene match: 5. Germline values: CDR1 SGHTA, CDR2 FQGNSA. This CDR3 spans 15 amino acids. The CDR3 region is CASSKPGQGNEKLFF. In DNA form, the CDR3 reads TGTGCCAGCAGCAAACCGGGACAGGGTAATGAAAAACTGTTTTTT.

The chain combines TRBV19 with TRBJ2-5; D is possibly TRBD1 (5 bases). CDR1 and CDR2 (germline): LNHDA, SQIVND (reference sequence). The CDR3 contains 16 residues. Trimming removed 3 bases at V and 1 base at J, with 15 bases between. The CDR3 region has the DNA TGTGCCAGTAGTATGTCAGGGCGATTGGGCCAAGAGACCCAGTACTTC. Protein sequence: CASSMSGRLGQETQYF.